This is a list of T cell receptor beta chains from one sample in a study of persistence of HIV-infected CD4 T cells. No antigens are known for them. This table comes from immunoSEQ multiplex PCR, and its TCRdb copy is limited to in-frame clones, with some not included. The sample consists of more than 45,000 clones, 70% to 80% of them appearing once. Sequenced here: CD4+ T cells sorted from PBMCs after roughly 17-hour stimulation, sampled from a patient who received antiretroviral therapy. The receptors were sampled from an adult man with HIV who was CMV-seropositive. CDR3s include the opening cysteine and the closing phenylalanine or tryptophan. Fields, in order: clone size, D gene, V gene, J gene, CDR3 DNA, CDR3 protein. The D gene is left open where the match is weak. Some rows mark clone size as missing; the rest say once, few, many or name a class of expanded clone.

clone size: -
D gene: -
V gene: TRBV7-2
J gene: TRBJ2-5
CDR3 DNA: TGTGCCAGCAGACTCCTAGTCCATGAGACCCAGTACTTC
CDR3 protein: CASRLLVHETQYF

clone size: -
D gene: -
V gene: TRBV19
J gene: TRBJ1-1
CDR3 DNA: TGTGCCAGTAGTATAAATCGGTGGGGCACTGAAGCTTTCTTT
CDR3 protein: CASSINRWGTEAFF

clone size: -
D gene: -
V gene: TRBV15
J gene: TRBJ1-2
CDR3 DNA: TGTGCCACCGGTATTAGGGATGGCTACACCTTC
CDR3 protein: CATGIRDGYTF

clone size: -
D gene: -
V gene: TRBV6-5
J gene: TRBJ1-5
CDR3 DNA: TGTGCCAGCAGTTCGCAAGGGCAGCAGCCCCAGCATTTT
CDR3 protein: CASSSQGQQPQHF

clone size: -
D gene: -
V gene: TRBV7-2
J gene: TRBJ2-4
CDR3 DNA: TGTGCCAGCAGCCCCAGCGAGACGGCGGCCAAAAACATTCAGTACTTC
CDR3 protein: CASSPSETAAKNIQYF

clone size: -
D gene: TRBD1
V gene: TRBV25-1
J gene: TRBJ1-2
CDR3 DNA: TGTGCCAGCAGTGAAGTGACGACAGGGAGGAACTATGGCTACACCTTC
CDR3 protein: CASSEVTTGRNYGYTF

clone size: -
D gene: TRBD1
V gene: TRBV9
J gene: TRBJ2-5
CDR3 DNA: TGTGCCAGCAGCGTAGCAACAGGGGGAGAGACCCAGTACTTC
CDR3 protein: CASSVATGGETQYF

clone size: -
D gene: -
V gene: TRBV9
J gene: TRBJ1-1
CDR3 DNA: TGTGCCAGCAGCGTAGGGCACAGAAACACTGAAGCTTTCTTT
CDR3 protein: CASSVGHRNTEAFF

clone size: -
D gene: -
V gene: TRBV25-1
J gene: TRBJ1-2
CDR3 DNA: TGTGCCAGCAGTGAATGGACTGATAGGAGCTATGGCTACACCTTC
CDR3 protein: CASSEWTDRSYGYTF

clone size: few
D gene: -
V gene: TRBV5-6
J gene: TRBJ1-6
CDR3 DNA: TGTGCCAGCAGCTTGAGACAGACCTATAATTCACCCCTCCACTTT
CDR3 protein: CASSLRQTYNSPLHF